This TCR beta chain was profiled in a study of beta chain features in type 1 diabetes. At the level of the study: When patients were set against healthy donors, age, gender and cell yields were similar. Points from the study as a whole: Moderately but significantly shorter TCRB CDR3s were found in Type 1 diabetes patients in all four CD4+ subsets. Type 1 diabetes patients had VDJ junctions that carried fewer insertions and more deletions. TCRB repertoires of naive, central memory and Treg cells appeared more similar among patients than among healthy donors.

Germline assignment: CDR1 SGHNT and CDR2 YYREEE (reference sequence). The V segment lost 4 bases and the J segment 7 bases; nucleotides outside the gene matches: 11. This CDR3 has 15 amino acids. Sequenced material consisted of expressed TCRB transcripts (all of the isolated RNA was reverse transcribed). TCRdb's table, derived via immunoSEQ multiplex PCR, lists solely in-frame clones and lacks some. This table holds 500,000 to 850,000 clones, around 15% found once. Populations isolated by sorting all had purity greater than 95%. About this clone: Its antigen is still unknown.

This receptor was identified in a man aged 18 to 30 with type 1 diabetes. V usage is TRBV5-4 and J usage is TRBJ2-3; the match to TRBD2 covers 8 bases. Sequences were obtained from naive CD4+ T cells from blood. CDR3 nucleotides: TGTGCCAGCAGCCAAAGTCGGGAGGGCCAATATACGCAGTATTTT. The encoded protein is CASSQSREGQYTQYF.